A selection of T cell receptor beta chains follows, all from one sample in a study of regulatory T cells in long-lasting Graves disease. One entry per CDR3 protein results from TCRdb running MiXCR on the multiplex PCR reads. The data show 400,000 to 500,000 distinct CDR3 sequences, approximately 14% seen once. These records were also assigned to another study, of T cells in Graves' hyperthyroidism and ophthalmopathy.

The material was peripheral blood mononuclear cells (PBMCs), obtained at new diagnosis, from a patient treated with antithyroid drugs. These receptors all come from a woman between 50 and 59 years old with Graves disease. CDR3s include the opening cysteine and the closing phenylalanine or tryptophan. D genes are given only for firm matches. A clone size is listed for some rows: how often the clone was seen (once, few, many), or a class if it is expanded.

abundance: -
j_gene: TRBJ2-6
v_gene: TRBV5-1
d_gene: TRBD2
CDR3nt: TGCGCCAGCAGCTGGGGACTAGCGGGGTCTGGGGCCAACGTCCTGACTTTC
CDR3aa: CASSWGLAGSGANVLTF

abundance: many
j_gene: TRBJ2-1
v_gene: TRBV20-1
d_gene: -
CDR3nt: TGCAGTGCGCAGGTTCTGGACGTTTACAATGAGCAGTTCTTC
CDR3aa: CSAQVLDVYNEQFF

abundance: many
j_gene: TRBJ2-1
v_gene: TRBV7-9
d_gene: TRBD2
CDR3nt: TGTGCCAGCAGCTTAGCCCTTGGGACTAGCGGGATCGGGCAGTTCTTC
CDR3aa: CASSLALGTSGIGQFF

abundance: many
j_gene: TRBJ2-5
v_gene: TRBV18
d_gene: TRBD1
CDR3nt: TGTGCCAGCTCACCATTAGGACAGGGGAAAGGAGAGACCCAGTACTTC
CDR3aa: CASSPLGQGKGETQYF

abundance: -
j_gene: TRBJ2-5
v_gene: TRBV5-4
d_gene: TRBD1
CDR3nt: TGTGCCAGCAGACCAACCGGGACAGGTCATGAGACCCAGTACTTC
CDR3aa: CASRPTGTGHETQYF

abundance: -
j_gene: TRBJ2-7
v_gene: TRBV27
d_gene: TRBD2
CDR3nt: TGTGCCAGCAGCCAACTCTACACCGGGACTAAATCTTACGAGCAGTACTTC
CDR3aa: CASSQLYTGTKSYEQYF

abundance: many
j_gene: TRBJ1-2
v_gene: TRBV12-3/TRBV12-4
d_gene: -
CDR3nt: TGTGCCAGCATTCATCCGGGGGCGGAAAATGGCTACACCTTC
CDR3aa: CASIHPGAENGYTF

abundance: many
j_gene: TRBJ2-4
v_gene: TRBV5-1
d_gene: -
CDR3nt: TGCGCCAGCAGCTTGATCGGGGGAACCAAAAACATTCAGTACTTC
CDR3aa: CASSLIGGTKNIQYF

abundance: -
j_gene: TRBJ2-1
v_gene: TRBV10-1
d_gene: TRBD2
CDR3nt: TGCGCCAGCAGTGATGGGACTAGCGGGAGAAATGAGCAGTTCTTC
CDR3aa: CASSDGTSGRNEQFF

abundance: -
j_gene: TRBJ1-2
v_gene: TRBV28
d_gene: -
CDR3nt: TGTGCCAGCAGCGTGCTACCCCCCCAGGGTTCATATGGCTACACCTTC
CDR3aa: CASSVLPPQGSYGYTF

abundance: -
j_gene: TRBJ2-2
v_gene: TRBV7-2
d_gene: -
CDR3nt: TGTGCCAGCAGCTCCCAGGGGGGGGGTGCCGGGGAGCTGTTTTTT
CDR3aa: CASSSQGGGAGELFF

abundance: -
j_gene: TRBJ2-1
v_gene: TRBV19
d_gene: TRBD2
CDR3nt: TGTGCCAGTAGTATGGATCGAGGTAGCGGGAGGGCCGGGTACAATGAGCAGTTCTTC
CDR3aa: CASSMDRGSGRAGYNEQFF

abundance: many
j_gene: TRBJ1-4
v_gene: TRBV27
d_gene: -
CDR3nt: TGTGCCAGCAGCCTGGCGGGACGGAATGAAAAACTGTTTTTT
CDR3aa: CASSLAGRNEKLFF

abundance: many
j_gene: TRBJ2-2
v_gene: TRBV13
d_gene: TRBD2
CDR3nt: TGTGCCAGCAGCTTACCCAGCGGGAGGGCCACCGGGGAGCTGTTTTTT
CDR3aa: CASSLPSGRATGELFF

abundance: many
j_gene: TRBJ2-3
v_gene: TRBV12-3/TRBV12-4
d_gene: TRBD1
CDR3nt: TGTGCCAGCAGCCGGGACAGCCCCACAGATACGCAGTATTTT
CDR3aa: CASSRDSPTDTQYF

abundance: few
j_gene: TRBJ1-4
v_gene: TRBV4-2
d_gene: -
CDR3nt: TGTGCCAGCAGCCAAGACAGGGCAACTAATGAAAAACTGTTTTTT
CDR3aa: CASSQDRATNEKLFF

abundance: many
j_gene: TRBJ1-2
v_gene: TRBV27
d_gene: -
CDR3nt: TGTGCCAGCAGTTACTCCCGGACGGACCCCTATGGCTACACCTTC
CDR3aa: CASSYSRTDPYGYTF

abundance: many
j_gene: TRBJ1-5
v_gene: TRBV6-1
d_gene: -
CDR3nt: TGTGCCAGCAGTGGTCACCTTAGCAATCAGCCCCAGCATTTT
CDR3aa: CASSGHLSNQPQHF

abundance: -
j_gene: TRBJ1-1
v_gene: TRBV5-1
d_gene: -
CDR3nt: TGCGCCAGCAGCCTGCTGACGGACACTGAAGCTTTCTTT
CDR3aa: CASSLLTDTEAFF

abundance: many
j_gene: TRBJ1-1
v_gene: TRBV28
d_gene: -
CDR3nt: TGTGCCAGCAGTCTAACCCGGACGAACACTGAAGCTTTCTTT
CDR3aa: CASSLTRTNTEAFF

abundance: many
j_gene: TRBJ2-5
v_gene: TRBV28
d_gene: -
CDR3nt: TGTGCCAGCAGCTTGCGGCAGGGCCAAGAGACCCAGTACTTC
CDR3aa: CASSLRQGQETQYF

abundance: -
j_gene: TRBJ1-3
v_gene: TRBV18
d_gene: TRBD1
CDR3nt: TGTGCCAGCTCATTCTCCTGGACAGGGGTCTCTAGAAACACCATATATTTT
CDR3aa: CASSFSWTGVSRNTIYF

abundance: few
j_gene: TRBJ2-7
v_gene: TRBV18
d_gene: TRBD1
CDR3nt: TGTGCCAGCTCCCCAGGGACAGCCGACCTCGAGCAGTACTTC
CDR3aa: CASSPGTADLEQYF

abundance: many
j_gene: TRBJ2-1
v_gene: TRBV7-9
d_gene: -
CDR3nt: TGTGCCAGCAGCTTCCGGGGGGCCCTCTACAATGAGCAGTTCTTC
CDR3aa: CASSFRGALYNEQFF

abundance: many
j_gene: TRBJ2-7
v_gene: TRBV28
d_gene: -
CDR3nt: TGTGCCAGCAGTTTCTACCGGTCCTTGCGAGGGCCGGTCTACGAGCAGTACTTC
CDR3aa: CASSFYRSLRGPVYEQYF

abundance: -
j_gene: TRBJ1-4
v_gene: TRBV3-1
d_gene: -
CDR3nt: TGTGCCAGCAGCCTCCGGTGGGGGTCGGCTAATGAAAAACTGTTTTTT
CDR3aa: CASSLRWGSANEKLFF

abundance: -
j_gene: TRBJ2-7
v_gene: TRBV9
d_gene: TRBD2
CDR3nt: TGTGCCAGCAGCACGGGACTAGCGTTTCCCTACGAGCAGTACTTC
CDR3aa: CASSTGLAFPYEQYF